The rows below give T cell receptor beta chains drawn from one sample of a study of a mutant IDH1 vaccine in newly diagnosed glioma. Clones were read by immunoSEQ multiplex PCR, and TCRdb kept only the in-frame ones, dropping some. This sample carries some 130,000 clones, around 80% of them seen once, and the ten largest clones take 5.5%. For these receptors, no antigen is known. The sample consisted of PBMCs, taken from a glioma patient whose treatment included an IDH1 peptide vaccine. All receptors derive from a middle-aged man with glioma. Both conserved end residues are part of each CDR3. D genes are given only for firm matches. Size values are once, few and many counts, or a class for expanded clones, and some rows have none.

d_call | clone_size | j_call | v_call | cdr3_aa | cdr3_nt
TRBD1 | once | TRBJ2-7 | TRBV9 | CASSLGTGVYEQYF | TGTGCCAGCAGCCTGGGGACAGGAGTCTACGAGCAGTACTTC
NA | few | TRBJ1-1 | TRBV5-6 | CASSLPVGVSDTEAFF | TGTGCCAGCAGTTTACCCGTAGGGGTTTCGGACACTGAAGCTTTCTTT
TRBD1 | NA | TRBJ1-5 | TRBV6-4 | CASSDSAGGQPQHF | TGTGCCAGCAGTGACTCGGCAGGGGGCCAGCCCCAGCATTTT
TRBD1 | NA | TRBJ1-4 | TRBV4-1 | CASSYQGATNEKLFF | TGCGCCAGCAGCTATCAGGGGGCGACTAATGAAAAACTGTTTTTT
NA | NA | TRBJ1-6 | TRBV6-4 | CASNFTPKPSSYNSPLHF | TGTGCCAGCAACTTTACCCCGAAGCCAAGCTCCTATAATTCACCCCTCCACTTT
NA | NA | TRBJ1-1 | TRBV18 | CATKEQRNTEAFF | TGTGCCACCAAGGAACAAAGGAACACTGAAGCTTTCTTT
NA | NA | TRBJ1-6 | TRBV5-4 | CASSLQGLGAPLHF | TGTGCCAGCAGCTTACAGGGCCTGGGGGCACCCCTCCACTTT
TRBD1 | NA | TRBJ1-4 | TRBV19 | CASSAQTGEYAKLFF | TGTGCCAGTAGTGCGCAAACAGGGGAGTATGCAAAACTGTTTTTT
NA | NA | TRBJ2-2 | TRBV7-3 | CASSLAGTNTGELFF | TGTGCCAGCAGCTTAGCGGGAACGAACACCGGGGAGCTGTTTTTT
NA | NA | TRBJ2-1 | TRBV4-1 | CASSQDIPPGPRSYNEQFF | TGCGCCAGCAGCCAAGATATTCCTCCGGGCCCCCGCTCCTACAATGAGCAGTTCTTC
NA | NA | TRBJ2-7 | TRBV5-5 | CASSWGTKEYEQYF | TGTGCCAGCAGCTGGGGGACCAAAGAATACGAGCAGTACTTC
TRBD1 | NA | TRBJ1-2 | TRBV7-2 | CASSSGQGVGYTF | TGTGCCAGCAGCTCCGGACAGGGGGTTGGCTACACCTTC
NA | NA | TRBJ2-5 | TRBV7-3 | CASSPRGSGETQYF | TGTGCCAGCAGCCCGAGGGGGAGTGGAGAGACCCAGTACTTC
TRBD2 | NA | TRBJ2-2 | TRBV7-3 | CASSSKPGTTRNGELFF | TGTGCCAGCAGCTCAAAACCCGGGACTACCCGCAACGGGGAGCTGTTTTTT
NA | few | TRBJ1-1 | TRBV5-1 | CASSLGGFPNTEAFF | TGCGCCAGCAGCTTGGGTGGATTTCCAAACACTGAAGCTTTCTTT
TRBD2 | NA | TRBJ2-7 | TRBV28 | CASSSMGLAGYSYEQYF | TGTGCCAGCAGTTCCATGGGACTAGCGGGTTACTCCTACGAGCAGTACTTC
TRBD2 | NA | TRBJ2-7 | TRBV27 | CASSLTSGSGEQYF | TGTGCCAGCAGTTTGACTAGCGGGAGTGGCGAGCAGTACTTC
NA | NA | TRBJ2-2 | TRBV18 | CASSRGLNTGELFF | TGTGCCAGCTCACGGGGCCTGAACACCGGGGAGCTGTTTTTT
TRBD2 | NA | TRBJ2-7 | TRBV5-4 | CASSRLTSGIAYEQYF | TGTGCCAGCAGCCGGTTGACTAGCGGGATAGCCTACGAGCAGTACTTC
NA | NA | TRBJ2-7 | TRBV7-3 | CASSPGGLPYEQYF | TGTGCCAGCAGCCCAGGGGGGTTGCCCTACGAGCAGTACTTC
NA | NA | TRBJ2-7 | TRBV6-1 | CASSARGRYEQYF | TGTGCCAGCAGTGCCAGGGGTAGGTACGAGCAGTACTTC
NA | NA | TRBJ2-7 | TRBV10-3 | CAISESGRSSYEQYF | TGTGCCATCAGTGAGTCGGGTCGGAGCTCCTACGAGCAGTACTTC
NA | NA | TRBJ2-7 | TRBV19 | CATGRVGYEQYF | TGTGCCACCGGCAGGGTGGGGTACGAGCAGTACTTC